Listed below are T cell receptor beta chains from one sample, sequenced in a study of shared clonotypes between healthy human individuals. Assay used: immunoSEQ multiplex PCR; TCRdb lists only in-frame clones, some missing. The repertoire has about a million clones, about 72% of them found once; the top ten carry 0.89%. The specimen was memory CD4+ T cells from PBMCs. The receptors come from a man aged 18 to 30 in good health. Some clones in this sample may be carry-over from other donors' samples. The CDR3 runs from the conserved cysteine through the conserved F or W. Fields, in order: V gene, D gene, J gene, clone size, CDR3 DNA, CDR3 protein. The D gene is left open where the match is weak. Only part of the rows carry a size: once, few, many, or a class if the clone is expanded.

>TRBV30|-|TRBJ2-7|once
TGTGCCTGGAGCACCAACCAGGGTTACGAGCAGTACTTC
CAWSTNQGYEQYF
>TRBV28|TRBD1|TRBJ1-4|-
TGTGCCAGCAGTTTAGGGACAGGGGAAGGAAAACTGTTTTTT
CASSLGTGEGKLFF
>TRBV6-5|-|TRBJ1-2|-
TGTGCCAGCAGTTCCCGGGACTTGAACTATGGCTACACCTTC
CASSSRDLNYGYTF
>TRBV9|TRBD2|TRBJ2-7|-
TGTGCCAGCAGCCTGCAGGCGGGACTAGCGGGAGACGAGCAGTACTTC
CASSLQAGLAGDEQYF
>TRBV11-2|-|TRBJ1-1|-
TGTGCCAGCAGTCCGGGACTGGGAGGGTTGGGTGAAGCTTTCTTT
CASSPGLGGLGEAFF
>TRBV4-2|-|TRBJ2-2|-
TGTGCCAGCAGCCAAGATCGACTGAACACCGGGGAGCTGTTTTTT
CASSQDRLNTGELFF
>TRBV7-2|TRBD1|TRBJ2-7|once
TGTGCCAGCAGCTTCGGACAGGGTACCTACGAGCAGTACTTC
CASSFGQGTYEQYF
>TRBV27|-|TRBJ2-1|-
TGTGCCAGCAGTTCGCCCCTAGGGGGAATTAACAATGAGCAGTTCTTC
CASSSPLGGINNEQFF
>TRBV9|TRBD1|TRBJ1-5|few
TGTGCCAGCAGCCCCCAGGGGGACCTTCAGCCCCAGCATTTT
CASSPQGDLQPQHF
>TRBV4-2|-|TRBJ2-5|many
TGTGCCAGCAGCCAAGATCGCCACAGAGAAGAGACCCAGTACTTC
CASSQDRHREETQYF
>TRBV2|TRBD1|TRBJ1-3|-
TGTGCCAGCAGCCCCACAGGGGGCTCTGGAAACACCATATATTTT
CASSPTGGSGNTIYF
>TRBV5-1|-|TRBJ2-7|few
TGCGCCAGCAGCTTGTCGCAGACCTCCTACGAGCAGTACTTC
CASSLSQTSYEQYF
>TRBV15|TRBD2|TRBJ2-1|-
TGTGCCACCAGCAAACTCTCTACGGGAGGTTACTACAATGAGCAGTTCTTC
CATSKLSTGGYYNEQFF
>TRBV4-2|-|TRBJ2-5|few
TGTGCCAGCAGCCAAGATTCTAATAAGGAGACCCAGTACTTC
CASSQDSNKETQYF
>TRBV2|TRBD2|TRBJ2-1|-
TGTGCCAGCAGTGTTAGCGGGAATTCGGTTGAGCAGTTCTTC
CASSVSGNSVEQFF
>TRBV28|-|TRBJ1-5|-
TGTGCCAGCAGTTATAACAGGGCAGAACAGCCCCAGCATTTT
CASSYNRAEQPQHF